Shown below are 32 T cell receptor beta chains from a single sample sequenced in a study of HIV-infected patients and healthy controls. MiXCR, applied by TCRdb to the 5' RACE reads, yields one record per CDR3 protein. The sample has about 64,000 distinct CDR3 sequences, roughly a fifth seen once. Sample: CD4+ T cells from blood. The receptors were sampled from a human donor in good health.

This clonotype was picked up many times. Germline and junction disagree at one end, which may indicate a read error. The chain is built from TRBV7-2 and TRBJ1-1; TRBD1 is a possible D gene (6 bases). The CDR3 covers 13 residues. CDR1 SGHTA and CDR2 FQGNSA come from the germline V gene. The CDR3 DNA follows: TGTGCCAGCAGCTTAGTAGAACAGGGTGGTTTAAAATTT. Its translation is CASSLVEQGGLKF. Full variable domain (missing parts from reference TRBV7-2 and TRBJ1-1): GAGVSQSPSNKVTEKGKDVELRCDPISGHTALYWYRQSLGQGLEFLIYFQGNSAPDKSGLPSDRFSAERTGGSVSTLTIQRTQQEDSAVYLCASSLVEQGGLKFGQGTRLTVV.

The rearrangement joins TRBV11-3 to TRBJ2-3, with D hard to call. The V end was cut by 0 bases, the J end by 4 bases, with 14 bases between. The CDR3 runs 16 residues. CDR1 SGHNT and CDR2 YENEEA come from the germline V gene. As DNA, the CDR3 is TGTGCCAGCAGCTTAGATCGGCCCGAGGTCGCAGATACGCAGTATTTT. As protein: CASSLDRPEVADTQYF.

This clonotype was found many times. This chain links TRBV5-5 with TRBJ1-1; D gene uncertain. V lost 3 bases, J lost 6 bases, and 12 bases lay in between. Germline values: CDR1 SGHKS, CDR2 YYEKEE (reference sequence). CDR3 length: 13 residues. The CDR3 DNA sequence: TGTGCCAGCAGCTGGGGTTCGAGGTCTGAAGCTTTCTTT. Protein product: CASSWGSRSEAFF.

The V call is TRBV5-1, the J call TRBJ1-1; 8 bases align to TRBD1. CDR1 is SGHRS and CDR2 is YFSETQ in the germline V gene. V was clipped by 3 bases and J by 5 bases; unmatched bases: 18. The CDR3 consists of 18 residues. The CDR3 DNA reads TGCGCCAGCAGCTGGGTCAAAGTAGCGGCAGGGGGCTCGACTGAAGCTTTCTTT. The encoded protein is CASSWVKVAAGGSTEAFF.

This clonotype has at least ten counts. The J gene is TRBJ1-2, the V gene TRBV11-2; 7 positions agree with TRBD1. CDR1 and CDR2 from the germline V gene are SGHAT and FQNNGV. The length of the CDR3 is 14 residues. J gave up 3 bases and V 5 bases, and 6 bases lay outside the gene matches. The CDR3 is CASSLAGGDYGYTF. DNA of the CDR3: TGTGCCAGCAGCCTAGCAGGGGGAGACTATGGCTACACCTTC.

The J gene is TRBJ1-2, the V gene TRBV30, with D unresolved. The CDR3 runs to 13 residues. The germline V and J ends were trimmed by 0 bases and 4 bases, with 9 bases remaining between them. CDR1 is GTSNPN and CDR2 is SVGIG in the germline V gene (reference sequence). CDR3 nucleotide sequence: TGTGCCTGGAGTGTGCAGGATCTCTATGGCTACACCTTC. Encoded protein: CAWSVQDLYGYTF.

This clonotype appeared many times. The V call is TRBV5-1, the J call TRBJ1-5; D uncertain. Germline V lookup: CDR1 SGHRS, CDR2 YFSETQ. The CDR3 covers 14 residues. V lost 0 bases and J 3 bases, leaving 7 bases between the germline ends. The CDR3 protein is CASSLDGNNQPQHF. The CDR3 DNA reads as TGCGCCAGCAGCTTGGATGGCAACAATCAGCCCCAGCATTTT.

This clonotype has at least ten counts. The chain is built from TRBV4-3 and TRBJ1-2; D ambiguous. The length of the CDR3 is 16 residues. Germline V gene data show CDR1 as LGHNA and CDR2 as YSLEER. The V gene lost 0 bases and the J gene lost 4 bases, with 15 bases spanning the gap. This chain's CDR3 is CASSQEYRTAVYGYTF. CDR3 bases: TGCGCCAGCAGCCAAGAATACCGGACCGCCGTCTATGGCTACACCTTC.

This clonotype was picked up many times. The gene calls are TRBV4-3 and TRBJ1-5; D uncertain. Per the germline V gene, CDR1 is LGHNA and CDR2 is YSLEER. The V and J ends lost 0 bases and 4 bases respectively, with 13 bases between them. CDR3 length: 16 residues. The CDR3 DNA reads TGCGCCAGCAGCCAAGATTTTAGGCACTTTAATCAGCCCCAGCATTTT. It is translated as CASSQDFRHFNQPQHF.

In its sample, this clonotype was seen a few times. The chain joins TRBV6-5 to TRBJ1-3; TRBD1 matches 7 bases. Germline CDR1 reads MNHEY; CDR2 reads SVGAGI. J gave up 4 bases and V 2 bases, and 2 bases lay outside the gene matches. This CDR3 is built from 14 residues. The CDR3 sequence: CASSYGTVGNTIYF. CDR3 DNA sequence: TGTGCCAGCAGTTACGGGACAGTGGGAAACACCATATATTTT.

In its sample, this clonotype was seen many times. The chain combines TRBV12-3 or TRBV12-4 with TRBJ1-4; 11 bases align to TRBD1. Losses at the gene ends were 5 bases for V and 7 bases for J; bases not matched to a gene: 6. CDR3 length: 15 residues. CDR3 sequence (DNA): TGTGCCAGCAGTACAACCGGGACAGGGGGTGAAAAACTGTTTTTT. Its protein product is CASSTTGTGGEKLFF.

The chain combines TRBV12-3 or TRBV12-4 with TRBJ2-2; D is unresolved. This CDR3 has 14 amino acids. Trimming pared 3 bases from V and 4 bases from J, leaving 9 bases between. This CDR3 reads CASSLGLITGELFF. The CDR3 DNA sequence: TGTGCCAGCAGTTTGGGTCTGATCACCGGGGAGCTGTTTTTT.

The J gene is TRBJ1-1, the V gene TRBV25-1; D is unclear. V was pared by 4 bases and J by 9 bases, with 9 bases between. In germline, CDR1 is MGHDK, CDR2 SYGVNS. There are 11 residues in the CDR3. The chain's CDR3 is CASSAAQKAFF. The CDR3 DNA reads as TGTGCCAGCAGTGCTGCCCAAAAAGCTTTCTTT.

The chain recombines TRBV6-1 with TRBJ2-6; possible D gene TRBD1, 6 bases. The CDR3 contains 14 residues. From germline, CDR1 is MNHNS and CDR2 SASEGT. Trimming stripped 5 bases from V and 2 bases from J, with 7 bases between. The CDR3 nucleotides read TGTGCCAGCAGTCAGGGGACTGGGGCCAACGTCCTGACTTTC. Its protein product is CASSQGTGANVLTF.

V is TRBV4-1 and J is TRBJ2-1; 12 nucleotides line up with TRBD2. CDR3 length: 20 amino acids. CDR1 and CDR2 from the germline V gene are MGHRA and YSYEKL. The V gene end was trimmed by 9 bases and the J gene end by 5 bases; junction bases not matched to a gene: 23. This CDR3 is CASRQGLLAGGPESNNEQFF. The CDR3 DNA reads TGCGCCAGTCGCCAGGGGCTTCTAGCGGGAGGGCCAGAGTCAAACAATGAGCAGTTCTTC.

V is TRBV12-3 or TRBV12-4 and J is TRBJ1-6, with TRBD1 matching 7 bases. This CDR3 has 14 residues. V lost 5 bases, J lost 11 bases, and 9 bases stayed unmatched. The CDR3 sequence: CASSNTGAGTPLHF. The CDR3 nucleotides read TGTGCCAGCAGTAACACAGGGGCGGGAACACCCCTCCACTTT.

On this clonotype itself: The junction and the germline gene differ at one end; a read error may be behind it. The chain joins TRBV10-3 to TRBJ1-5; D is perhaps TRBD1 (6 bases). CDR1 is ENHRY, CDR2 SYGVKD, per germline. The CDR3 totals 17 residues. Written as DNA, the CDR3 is TGTGCCAGCAGTTACGACGGACAGTTTTATAGCAATCAGCCCCAGCATTTT. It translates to CASSYDGQFYSNQPQHF.

The CDR3, as DNA: TGTGCCAGCAGCTTACAGGTAGCGGTCACAGATACGCAGTATTTT. Encoded protein: CASSLQVAVTDTQYF. This rearrangement joins TRBV7-9 to TRBJ2-3, with TRBD2 as a possible D gene (6 bases). The V end was cut by 2 bases, the J end by 2 bases, with 11 bases between. This CDR3 spans 15 amino acids. Germline lookup yields CDR1 SEHNR and CDR2 FQNEAQ (reference sequence).

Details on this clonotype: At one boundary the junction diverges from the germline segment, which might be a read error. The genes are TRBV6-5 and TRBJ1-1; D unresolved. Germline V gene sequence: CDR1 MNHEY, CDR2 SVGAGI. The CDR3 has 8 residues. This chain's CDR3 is CASSYLGF. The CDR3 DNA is TGTGCCAGCAGTTACCTAGGCTTT.

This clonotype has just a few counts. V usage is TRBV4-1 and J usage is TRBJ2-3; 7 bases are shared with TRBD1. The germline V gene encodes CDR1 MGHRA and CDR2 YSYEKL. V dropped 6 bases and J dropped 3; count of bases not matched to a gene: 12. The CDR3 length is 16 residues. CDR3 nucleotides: TGCGCCAGCAGTTCGAACAGGGGTGCAGGTACAGATACGCAGTATTTT. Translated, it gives CASSSNRGAGTDTQYF.

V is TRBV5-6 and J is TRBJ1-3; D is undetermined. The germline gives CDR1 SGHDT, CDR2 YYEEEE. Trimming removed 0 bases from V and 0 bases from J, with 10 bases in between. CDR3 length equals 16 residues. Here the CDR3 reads CASSLAGQVSGNTIYF. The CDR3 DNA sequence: TGTGCCAGCAGCTTGGCAGGTCAGGTCTCTGGAAACACCATATATTTT.

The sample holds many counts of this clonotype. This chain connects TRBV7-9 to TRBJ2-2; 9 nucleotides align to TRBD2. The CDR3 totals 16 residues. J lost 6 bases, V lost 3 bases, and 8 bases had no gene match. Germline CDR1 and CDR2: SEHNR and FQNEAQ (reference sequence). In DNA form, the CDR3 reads TGTGCCAGCAGCTTCCAGATGGCGGGGGGGCCCGGGGAGCTGTTTTTT. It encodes CASSFQMAGGPGELFF.

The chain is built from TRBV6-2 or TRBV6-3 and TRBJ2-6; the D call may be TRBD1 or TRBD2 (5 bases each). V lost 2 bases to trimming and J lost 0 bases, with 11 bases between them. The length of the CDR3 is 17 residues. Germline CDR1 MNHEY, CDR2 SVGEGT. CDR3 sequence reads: CASSYGVGGSGANVLTF. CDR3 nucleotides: TGTGCCAGCAGTTACGGCGTTGGGGGCTCTGGGGCCAACGTCCTGACTTTC.

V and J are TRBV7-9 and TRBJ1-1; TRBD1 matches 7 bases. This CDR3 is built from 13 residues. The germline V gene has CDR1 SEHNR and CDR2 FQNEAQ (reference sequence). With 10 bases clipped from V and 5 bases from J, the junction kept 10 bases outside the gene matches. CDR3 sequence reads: CATTGPSGTEAFF. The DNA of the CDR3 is TGTGCCACGACAGGGCCAAGTGGGACTGAAGCTTTCTTT. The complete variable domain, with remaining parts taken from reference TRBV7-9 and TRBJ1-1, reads DTGVSQNPRHKITKRGQNVTFRCDPISEHNRLYWYRQTLGQGPEFLTYFQNEAQLEKSRLLSDRFSAERPKGSFSTLEIQRTEQGDSAMYLCATTGPSGTEAFFGQGTRLTVV.

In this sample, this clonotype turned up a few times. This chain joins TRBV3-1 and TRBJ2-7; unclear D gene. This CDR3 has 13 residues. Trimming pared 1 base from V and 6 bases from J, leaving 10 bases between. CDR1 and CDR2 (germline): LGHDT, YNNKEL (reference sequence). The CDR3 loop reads CASSQGQFREQYF. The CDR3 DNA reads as TGTGCCAGCAGCCAAGGTCAGTTCCGCGAGCAGTACTTC.

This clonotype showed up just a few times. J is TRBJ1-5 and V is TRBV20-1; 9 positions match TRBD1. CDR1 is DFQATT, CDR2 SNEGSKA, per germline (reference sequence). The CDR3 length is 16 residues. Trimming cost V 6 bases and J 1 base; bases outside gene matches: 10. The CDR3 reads CSAKPTGGSSNQPQHF. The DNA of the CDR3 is TGCAGTGCCAAGCCGACAGGGGGATCGAGCAATCAGCCCCAGCATTTT.

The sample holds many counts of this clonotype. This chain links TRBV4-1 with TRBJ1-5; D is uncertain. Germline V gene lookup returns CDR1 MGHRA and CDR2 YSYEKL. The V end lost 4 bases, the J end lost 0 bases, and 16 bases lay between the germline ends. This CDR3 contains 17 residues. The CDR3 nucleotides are TGCGCCAGCAGCCGTGAAGGGTTGCAGAATAGCAATCAGCCCCAGCATTTT. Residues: CASSREGLQNSNQPQHF.

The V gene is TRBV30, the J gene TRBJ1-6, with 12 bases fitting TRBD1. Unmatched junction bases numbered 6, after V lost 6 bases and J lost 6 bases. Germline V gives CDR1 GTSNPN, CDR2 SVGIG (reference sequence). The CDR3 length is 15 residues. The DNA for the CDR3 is TGTGCCTGCCAGGGACAGGGGGCTGGTAATTCACCCCTCCACTTT. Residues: CACQGQGAGNSPLHF.

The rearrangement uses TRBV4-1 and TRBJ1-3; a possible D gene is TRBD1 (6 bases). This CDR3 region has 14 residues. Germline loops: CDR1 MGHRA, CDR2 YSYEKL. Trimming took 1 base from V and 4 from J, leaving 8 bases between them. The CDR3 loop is CASSQAGAGNTIYF. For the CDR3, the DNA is TGCGCCAGCAGCCAAGCAGGGGCGGGAAACACCATATATTTT.

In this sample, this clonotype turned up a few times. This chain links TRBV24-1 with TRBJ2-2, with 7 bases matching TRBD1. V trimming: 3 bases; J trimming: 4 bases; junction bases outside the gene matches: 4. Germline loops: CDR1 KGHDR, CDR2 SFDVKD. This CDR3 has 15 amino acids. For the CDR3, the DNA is TGTGCCACCAGTGATAGGGGACAGATCACCGGGGAGCTGTTTTTT. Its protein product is CATSDRGQITGELFF.

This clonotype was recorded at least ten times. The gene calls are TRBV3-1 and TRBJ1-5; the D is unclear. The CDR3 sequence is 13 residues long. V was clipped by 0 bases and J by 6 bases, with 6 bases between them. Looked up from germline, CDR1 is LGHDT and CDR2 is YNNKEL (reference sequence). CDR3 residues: CASSQDRGQPQHF. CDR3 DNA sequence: TGTGCCAGCAGCCAAGATCGAGGTCAGCCCCAGCATTTT.

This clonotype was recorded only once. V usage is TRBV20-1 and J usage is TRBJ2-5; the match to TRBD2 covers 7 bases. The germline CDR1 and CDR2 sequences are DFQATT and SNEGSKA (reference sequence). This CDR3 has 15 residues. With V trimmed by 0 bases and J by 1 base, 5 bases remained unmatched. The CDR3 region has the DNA TGCAGTGCTAGAGACCCCCGACTAGCCCAAGAGACCCAGTACTTC. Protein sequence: CSARDPRLAQETQYF.